A single sample gave rise to the 20 T cell receptor beta chains below, sequenced in a study of T-cell memory formation after mild COVID-19. From the 5' RACE reads, TCRdb called clonotypes with MiXCR, one entry per CDR3 protein. This repertoire shows roughly 300,000 distinct CDR3 sequences, 15% to 20% found once; its top ten account for roughly 24%. The sequenced sample was PBMCs or a T cell subset sorted from them (not recorded which). These receptors originate from a man aged 18 to 29 who had mild COVID-19 (a few samples of this study predate the infection). Cell type and time point are not known.

The rearrangement joins TRBV20-1 to TRBJ2-7; 10 nucleotides agree with TRBD2. Unmatched junction bases numbered 15, after V lost 6 bases and J lost 7 bases. This CDR3 comprises 15 residues. Germline V gene sequence: CDR1 DFQATT, CDR2 SNEGSKA (reference sequence). CDR3 nucleotide sequence: TGCAGTGCAAACAGGGCTCTAGCGGGAGTGCGGGAGCAGTACTTC. This codes for CSANRALAGVREQYF.

V is TRBV10-3 and J is TRBJ2-1; D is undetermined. V was clipped by 0 bases and J by 8 bases, with 8 bases between them. Germline CDR1 reads ENHRY; CDR2 reads SYGVKD. The CDR3 is 13 residues long. CDR3 coding DNA: TGTGCCATCAGTGAGTCTGGACGAGATGAGCAGTTCTTC. Its translation is CAISESGRDEQFF.

J is TRBJ2-1 and V is TRBV12-3 or TRBV12-4; possibly TRBD2 for D (6 bases). Trimming cost V 5 bases and J 9 bases, with 14 bases left between them. The CDR3 totals 13 residues. The CDR3 protein is CASSMTSFGEQFF. The CDR3 nucleotides read TGTGCCAGCAGTATGACTAGTTTCGGTGAGCAGTTCTTC.

The table lists this clonotype with a few counts. The CDR3: CASSLGQDTYEQYV. Here the CDR3 DNA reads TGTGCCAGCAGCCTCGGGCAGGACACCTACGAGCAGTACGTC. V is TRBV12-3 or TRBV12-4 and J is TRBJ2-7; maybe TRBD1 (5 bases). This CDR3 region has 14 residues. The V and J ends lost 6 bases and 2 bases respectively, with 14 bases between them.

The genes are TRBV4-1 and TRBJ1-6; 8 positions match TRBD1. Per the germline V gene, CDR1 is MGHRA and CDR2 is YSYEKL. Germline trimming cut 2 bases from V and 8 bases from J; bases unmatched to any gene: 14. The CDR3 sequence is 18 residues long. CDR3 sequence reads: CASSQLPLRGRRDSPLHF. The CDR3 coding sequence is TGCGCCAGCAGCCAACTACCTCTCAGGGGGCGAAGGGATTCACCCCTCCACTTT.

This chain uses TRBV24-1 with TRBJ2-5; no firm D call. The V gene lost 1 base and the J gene lost 5 bases, with 4 bases spanning the gap. There are 12 residues in the CDR3. Per germline, CDR1 KGHDR and CDR2 SFDVKD. The CDR3, as DNA: TGTGCCACCAGTGATTTTGGGGAGACCCAGTACTTC. Protein product: CATSDFGETQYF.

This clonotype was observed a handful of times. The chain is built from TRBV4-2 and TRBJ1-1, with a weak D call TRBD1 (6 bases). This CDR3 spans 14 amino acids. Germline V gene sequence: CDR1 LGHNA, CDR2 YNFKEQ. Between the trimmed V and J ends, which lost 4 bases and 3 bases, there was a span of 12 bases. The chain's CDR3 is CASSPRGADTEAFF. Here the CDR3 DNA reads TGTGCCAGCAGCCCACGGGGGGCTGACACTGAAGCTTTCTTT.

This clonotype was counted only a few times. This chain links TRBV4-3 with TRBJ1-3, with D possibly TRBD1 on 6 matching bases. V was trimmed by 0 bases and J by 0 bases, leaving 9 bases between them. The CDR3 is 16 amino acids. Germline values: CDR1 LGHNA, CDR2 YSLEER. CDR3 amino acids: CASSQETGSSGNTIYF. CDR3 in DNA: TGCGCCAGCAGCCAAGAGACAGGAAGCTCTGGAAACACCATATATTTT.

In its sample, this clonotype was seen a few times. The chain uses TRBV6-5 and TRBJ2-5, with D tentatively TRBD2 (5 bases). The CDR3 runs 15 residues. Trimming took 4 bases from V and 3 from J, leaving 15 bases between them. CDR1 and CDR2 (germline): MNHEY, SVGAGI. The CDR3 region has the DNA TGTGCCAGCAGTTTGGGCCGGAGAGGGAAAGAGACCCAGTACTTC. The encoded protein is CASSLGRRGKETQYF.

At least ten counts were recorded for this clonotype. The chain carries TRBV21-1 and TRBJ2-7; TRBD1, the D gene given by the table, was not confirmed from the DNA. TRBV21-1 constitutes a pseudogene. CDR3 length equals 9 residues. The CDR3 loop is CAIPYEQYV. CDR3 nucleotides: TGTGCCATCCCGTACGAGCAGTACGTC.

The chain recombines TRBV4-3 with TRBJ2-3; 9 nucleotides agree with TRBD2. V gave up 4 bases and J gave up 2 bases; unmatched junction bases: 4. The CDR3 is 15 amino acids. Germline loops: CDR1 LGHNA, CDR2 YSLEER. CDR3 residues: CASSPASGDTDTQYF. The CDR3 DNA reads as TGCGCCAGCAGCCCCGCTAGCGGGGACACAGATACGCAGTATTTT.

This clonotype was seen more than once but under ten times. This chain links TRBV6-5 with TRBJ1-3; D is perhaps TRBD1 (5 bases). This CDR3 comprises 15 residues. Germline V gene data show CDR1 as MNHEY and CDR2 as SVGAGI. Trimming shortened V by 0 bases and J by 4 bases, and 10 bases separated the two germline ends. This chain's CDR3 is CASSYSIGVGNTIYF. CDR3 sequence (DNA): TGTGCCAGCAGTTACTCTATAGGGGTCGGAAACACCATATATTTT.

The chain combines TRBV5-1 with TRBJ2-2; D unresolved. The CDR3 spans 12 residues. Trimming took off 1 base at V and 10 bases at J, with 8 bases between the two ends. The germline V gene has CDR1 SGHRS and CDR2 YFSETQ. CDR3 nucleotides: TGCGCCAGCAGCTTGTATGTTGAGGAGCTGTTTTTT. Its translation: CASSLYVEELFF.

This clonotype occurred a few times. The V and J genes are TRBV19 and TRBJ1-1; no clear D. Between the trimmed V and J ends, which lost 1 base and 2 bases, there was a span of 20 bases. This CDR3 region has 18 residues. Germline V gene sequence: CDR1 LNHDA, CDR2 SQIVND (reference sequence). The CDR3 bases are TGTGCCAGTAGTATAGCGAGCACCAGTGGGGTGCCAAACACTGAAGCTTTCTTT. Its protein is CASSIASTSGVPNTEAFF.

V and J are TRBV7-6 and TRBJ1-6, with 8 bases fitting TRBD1. The CDR3 sequence is 17 residues long. The V segment lost 2 bases and the J segment 6 bases; nucleotides outside the gene matches: 9. Germline assignment: CDR1 SGHVS and CDR2 FNYEAQ. The CDR3 DNA reads TGTGCCAGCAGCTTAAAAGCAGGGGGCTTTGGTAATTCACCCCTCCACTTT. Residues: CASSLKAGGFGNSPLHF.

This clonotype was observed many times. The chain carries TRBV6-2 or TRBV6-3 and TRBJ2-7; no firm D call. Trimming shortened V by 7 bases and J by 9 bases, and 7 bases separated the two germline ends. Germline lookup yields CDR1 MNHEY and CDR2 SVGEGT. The CDR3 sequence is 9 residues long. The CDR3 nucleotides read TGTGCCAGCACGCCGACGCAGTACGTC. Translated: CASTPTQYV.

CDR3 residues: CASSFTRQDSPLHF. CDR3 sequence (DNA): TGTGCCAGCAGCTTCACCCGACAGGATTCACCCCTCCACTTT. J is TRBJ1-6 and V is TRBV11-2; possible D gene TRBD1, 6 bases. V lost 3 bases, J lost 8 bases, and 11 bases lay in between. The germline gives CDR1 SGHAT, CDR2 FQNNGV. The CDR3 spans 14 residues.

In its sample, this clonotype was seen a few times. The J gene is TRBJ1-4, the V gene TRBV5-1, with a possible D match to TRBD1 (6 bases). The germline V gene encodes CDR1 SGHRS and CDR2 YFSETQ. This CDR3 comprises 15 residues. Trimming stripped 4 bases from V and 6 bases from J, with 16 bases between. The CDR3: CASSLQGEEHEKLFF. CDR3 bases: TGCGCCAGCAGCCTACAGGGAGAGGAGCATGAAAAACTGTTTTTT.

This chain links TRBV19 with TRBJ2-2; no firm D call. The CDR3 is made up of 15 amino acids. V lost 6 bases, J lost 1 base, and 12 bases lay in between. Germline loops: CDR1 LNHDA, CDR2 SQIVND (reference sequence). CDR3 coding DNA: TGTGCCAGTAGGTCAGTCAGCCTGAACACCGGGGAGCTGTTTTTT. Amino acids: CASRSVSLNTGELFF.

The gene calls are TRBV6-2 or TRBV6-3 and TRBJ2-7; D is possibly TRBD2 (6 bases). This CDR3 contains 13 residues. Germline lookup yields CDR1 MNHEY and CDR2 SVGEGT. Trimming removed 6 bases at V and 6 bases at J, with 15 bases between. CDR3 sequence (DNA): TGTGCCAGCAGCCCCGGCGCGGGGTCCGAGCAGTACTTC. It translates to CASSPGAGSEQYF.